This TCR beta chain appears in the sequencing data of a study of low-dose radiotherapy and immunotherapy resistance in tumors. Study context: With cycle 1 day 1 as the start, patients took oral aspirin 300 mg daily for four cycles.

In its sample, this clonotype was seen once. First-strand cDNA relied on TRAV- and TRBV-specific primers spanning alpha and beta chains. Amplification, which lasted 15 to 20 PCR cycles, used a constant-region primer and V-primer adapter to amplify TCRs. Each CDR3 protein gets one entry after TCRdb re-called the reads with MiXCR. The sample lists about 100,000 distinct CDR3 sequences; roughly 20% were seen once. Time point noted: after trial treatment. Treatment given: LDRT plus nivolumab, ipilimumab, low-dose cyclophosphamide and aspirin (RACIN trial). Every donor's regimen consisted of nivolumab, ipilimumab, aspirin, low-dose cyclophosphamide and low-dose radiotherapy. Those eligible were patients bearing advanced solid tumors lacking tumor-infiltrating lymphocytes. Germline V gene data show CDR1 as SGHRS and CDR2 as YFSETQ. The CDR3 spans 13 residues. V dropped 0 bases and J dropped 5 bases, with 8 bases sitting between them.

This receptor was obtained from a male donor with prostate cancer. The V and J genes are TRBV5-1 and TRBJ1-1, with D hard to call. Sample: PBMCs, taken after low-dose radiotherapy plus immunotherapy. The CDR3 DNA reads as TGCGCCAGCAGCTTGGGAGTGGGGACTGAAGCTTTCTTT. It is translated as CASSLGVGTEAFF. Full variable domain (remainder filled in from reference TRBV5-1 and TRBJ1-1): KAGVTQTPRYLIKTRGQQVTLSCSPISGHRSVSWYQQTPGQGLQFLFEYFSETQRNKGNFPGRFSGRQFSNSRSEMNVSTLELGDSALYLCASSLGVGTEAFFGQGTRLTVV.